The clone carrying this T cell receptor (beta chain) was counted many times. This entry is derived from a study of CD8 T cells in ankylosing spondylitis. TCRdb called the 5' RACE reads again in MiXCR, with one record for every CDR3 protein. The sample has about 42,000 distinct CDR3 sequences, roughly 2.5% seen once; the top ten hold approximately 4.5%. This CDR3 contains 16 residues. V lost 3 bases, J lost 3 bases, and 16 bases lay in between. Germline lookup yields CDR1 SGDLS and CDR2 YYNGEE. J is TRBJ1-5 and V is TRBV9; TRBD1 might be the D (5 bases). The receptor's source is a male donor with ankylosing spondylitis or in good health (not recorded which). Sequenced material: blood, either unsorted or a sorted T cell fraction (not recorded which). The CDR3: CASSGSPGEVNQPQHF. The DNA of the CDR3 is TGTGCCAGCAGCGGCAGCCCGGGGGAAGTCAATCAGCCCCAGCATTTT.